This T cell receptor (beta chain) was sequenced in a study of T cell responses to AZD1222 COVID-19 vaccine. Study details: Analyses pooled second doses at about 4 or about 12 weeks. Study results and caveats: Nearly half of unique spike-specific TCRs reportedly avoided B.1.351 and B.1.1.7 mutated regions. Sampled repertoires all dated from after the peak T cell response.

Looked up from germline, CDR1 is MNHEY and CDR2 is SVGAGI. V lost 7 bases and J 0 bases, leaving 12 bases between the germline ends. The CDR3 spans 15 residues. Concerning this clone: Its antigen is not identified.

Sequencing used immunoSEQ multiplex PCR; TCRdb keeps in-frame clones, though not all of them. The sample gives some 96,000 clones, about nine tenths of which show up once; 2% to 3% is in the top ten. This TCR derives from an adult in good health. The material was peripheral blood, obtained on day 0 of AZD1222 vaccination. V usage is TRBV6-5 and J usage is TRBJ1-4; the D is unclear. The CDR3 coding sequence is TGTGCCAGCAAGAAGGTTATTGCAACTAATGAAAAACTGTTTTTT. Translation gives CASKKVIATNEKLFF.